The 30 T cell receptor beta chains in this list originate from one sample, sequenced in a study of blood T cell repertoires in COVID-19. Using immunoSEQ multiplex PCR, the repertoire was profiled, and TCRdb retains in-frame clones only, with some absent. The table lists about 360,000 clones, 75% to 90% of them singletons. The sequencing input was peripheral blood. The receptors come from a woman aged 55-70 years with COVID-19, enrolled during active disease.

The chain has TRBV3-1 (or the pseudogene TRBV3-2) and TRBJ2-1; 8 bases align to TRBD2. The CDR3 has 12 residues. V lost 3 bases and J lost 12; bases outside the gene matches: 4. Looked up from germline, CDR1 is LGHDT and CDR2 is YNNKEL (reference sequence). The chain's CDR3 is CASSQPGGAQFF. CDR3 DNA: TGTGCCAGCAGCCAGCCGGGGGGGGCGCAGTTCTTC.

The V and J genes are TRBV28 and TRBJ1-1, with D unresolved. The CDR3 length is 15 residues. Trimming cost V 5 bases and J 7 bases, with 20 bases left between them. The germline V gene encodes CDR1 MDHEN and CDR2 SYDVKM. The CDR3 DNA is TGTGCCAGCAGTCCAACGATTGCAGCGACTGGTGAAGCTTTCTTT. It is translated as CASSPTIAATGEAFF.

This clone showed up just a few times. This chain connects TRBV28 to TRBJ1-5, with 10 bases that match TRBD1. Germline loops: CDR1 MDHEN, CDR2 SYDVKM. The length of the CDR3 is 17 residues. Trimming removed 6 bases from V and 0 bases from J; junction bases left unmatched: 8. CDR3: CASRDRDRGYSNQPQHF. The CDR3 DNA is TGTGCCAGCAGGGACCGGGACAGGGGCTATAGCAATCAGCCCCAGCATTTT.

The V gene is TRBV12-3 or TRBV12-4, the J gene TRBJ1-2; D gene unclear. Trimming pared 0 bases from V and 3 bases from J, leaving 5 bases between. The CDR3 has 13 residues. The CDR3 nucleotides are TGTGCCAGCAGTTTAGCGCCGGACTATGGCTACACCTTC. It translates to CASSLAPDYGYTF.

This chain connects TRBV29-1 to TRBJ2-2; D not certain. Trimming left V 4 bases short and J 3 bases short, with 9 bases between. This CDR3 region has 13 residues. Germline-derived CDR1 and CDR2 are SQVTM and ANQGSEA. The CDR3 nucleotides read TGCAGCGTTGGTGACACTTACACCGGGGAGCTGTTTTTT. Translating gives CSVGDTYTGELFF.

In regard to this clone: Its ends do not fully match the called genes, so a read error is possible. The V and J genes are TRBV19 and TRBJ1-2; weak D call: TRBD1 (6 bases). The CDR3 runs 15 residues. CDR1 is LNHDA and CDR2 is SQIVND in the germline V gene (reference sequence). The CDR3 bases are TGTGCCAGTACCCGAACCAAACAGGGAAACTACGGCTACACCTTC. Translated, it gives CASTRTKQGNYGYTF. Filled out from reference TRBV19 and TRBJ1-2, the complete variable domain reads DGGITQSPKYLFRKEGQNVTLSCEQNLNHDAMYWYRQDPGQGLRLIYYSQIVNDFQKGDIAEGYSVSREKKESFPLTVTSAQKNPTAFYLCASTRTKQGNYGYTFGSGTRLTVV.

The chain is built from TRBV5-1 and TRBJ2-5; tentatively, D is TRBD2 (6 bases). The germline V gene has CDR1 SGHRS and CDR2 YFSETQ. V lost 4 bases and J lost 2, with 9 bases in between. CDR3 length equals 13 residues. The CDR3 sequence is CASSAGPQETQYF. As DNA, the CDR3 is TGCGCCAGCAGCGCGGGACCACAAGAGACCCAGTACTTC.

The V and J genes are TRBV5-6 and TRBJ1-2, with no clear D. The germline V and J ends were trimmed by 4 bases and 4 bases, with 11 bases remaining between them. The CDR3 consists of 13 residues. Germline V gene lookup returns CDR1 SGHDT and CDR2 YYEEEE. The CDR3 DNA is TGTGCCAGCAGCCTACGGGGAGGCTATGGCTACACCTTC. Translation: CASSLRGGYGYTF.

The chain joins TRBV7-2 to TRBJ1-1; possible D gene TRBD1, 5 bases. CDR3 size: 13 residues. Trimming took 1 base from V and 8 from J, leaving 11 bases between them. CDR1 and CDR2 (germline): SGHTA, FQGNSA. CDR3 coding DNA: TGTGCCAGCAGCTTAGTTCGGACACAAGAAGCTTTCTTT. It yields the protein CASSLVRTQEAFF.

This clone appeared once. The genes are TRBV9 and TRBJ1-6; 8 bases agree with TRBD1. Looked up from germline, CDR1 is SGDLS and CDR2 is YYNGEE. The CDR3 covers 15 residues. V was pared by 4 bases and J by 5 bases, with 5 bases of the junction left unmatched. The CDR3 sequence is CASSPPTGDNSPLHF. DNA of the CDR3: TGTGCCAGCAGCCCGCCGACAGGGGATAATTCACCCCTCCACTTT.

The chain links TRBV12-5 to TRBJ2-7; tentatively, D is TRBD2 (6 bases). CDR3 length: 16 amino acids. V shed 6 bases and J shed 0 bases, with 18 bases lying between them. Germline CDR1 is LGHNT and CDR2 is FRNRAP. The CDR3 nucleotides are TGTGCTAGTGGCCGTGGACGCGCGGGGTACTCCTACGAGCAGTACTTC. This sequence encodes CASGRGRAGYSYEQYF.

J is TRBJ1-4 and V is TRBV4-1; D gene unclear. Between the trimmed V and J ends, which lost 2 bases and 4 bases, there was a span of 5 bases. The length of the CDR3 is 13 residues. CDR1 MGHRA and CDR2 YSYEKL come from the germline V gene. The chain's CDR3 is CASSQQINEKLFF. CDR3 DNA sequence: TGCGCCAGCAGCCAACAGATTAATGAAAAACTGTTTTTT.

V gene TRBV7-3 combines with J gene TRBJ1-2; 7 nucleotides match TRBD1. This CDR3 is 12 amino acids long. The J segment lost 4 bases and the V segment lost 6 bases, leaving 2 bases of the junction unmatched. The V gene's germline CDR1 is SGHTA and CDR2 FQGTGA. CDR3 sequence (DNA): TGTGCCAGCAGTTGGGACAGCTATGGCTACACCTTC. Its translation is CASSWDSYGYTF.

The gene calls are TRBV7-9 and TRBJ1-1; D is unclear. The CDR3 consists of 15 residues. Germline CDR1 SEHNR, CDR2 FQNEAQ (reference sequence). Trimming pared 3 bases from V and 9 bases from J, leaving 20 bases between. CDR3 DNA sequence: TGTGCCAGCAGCTTTGACGGGAGCCTCGTCCCTCAAGCTTTCTTT. Protein sequence: CASSFDGSLVPQAFF.

The chain joins TRBV19 to TRBJ1-1; 8 bases line up with TRBD1. The CDR3 runs 16 residues. Looked up from germline, CDR1 is LNHDA and CDR2 is SQIVND (reference sequence). V shed 3 bases and J 1 base; nucleotides not matched to a gene: 7. CDR3 nucleotide sequence: TGTGCCAGTAGTATTTTCCCGGGACAGGCGAACACTGAAGCTTTCTTT. It encodes CASSIFPGQANTEAFF.

A single count supports this clone. The chain has TRBV11-3 and TRBJ1-2, with a tentative D call TRBD1 (5 bases). V was clipped by 10 bases and J by 8 bases, with 23 bases between them. CDR1 is SGHNT, CDR2 YENEEA, per germline. The CDR3 is made up of 14 amino acids. Here the CDR3 reads CATKRRGVKEGYTF. The CDR3 DNA is TGTGCCACAAAAAGGAGGGGTGTGAAGGAGGGCTACACCTTC.

The V call is TRBV9, the J call TRBJ1-1; unclear D gene. CDR3 size: 14 residues. Looked up from germline, CDR1 is SGDLS and CDR2 is YYNGEE. Trimming took 0 bases from V and 6 from J, leaving 12 bases between them. CDR3 coding DNA: TGTGCCAGCAGCGTAGACTCGAGGGTGGCTGAAGCTTTCTTT. Translating gives CASSVDSRVAEAFF.

This sequence joins TRBV15 and TRBJ2-1; D is perhaps TRBD2 (6 bases). V dropped 1 base and J dropped 13 bases, with 14 bases sitting between them. The germline CDR1 and CDR2 sequences are LNHNV and YYDKDF (reference sequence). This CDR3 is 13 amino acids long. As DNA, the CDR3 is TGTGCCACCAGCAGAGGGACTAAACGTCCCCAGTTCTTC. Amino acids: CATSRGTKRPQFF.

This chain links TRBV3-1 (or the pseudogene TRBV3-2) with TRBJ2-5, with 10 bases aligning to TRBD2. This CDR3 is built from 15 residues. Trimming removed 4 bases from V and 5 bases from J; junction bases left unmatched: 7. CDR1 is LGHDT, CDR2 YNNKEL, per germline (reference sequence). CDR3 residues: CASSRYSGGQETQYF. DNA for the CDR3: TGTGCCAGCAGCCGATATAGCGGGGGGCAGGAGACCCAGTACTTC.

V and J are TRBV4-1 and TRBJ2-2, with D possibly TRBD2 on 6 matching bases. Germline-derived CDR1 and CDR2 are MGHRA and YSYEKL. This CDR3 is built from 16 residues. The V and J ends lost 1 base and 6 bases respectively, with 15 bases between them. CDR3 bases: TGCGCCAGCAGCCAAGTAGAACTAGCAAGGGCCGGGGAGCTGTTTTTT. It codes for CASSQVELARAGELFF.

This rearrangement joins TRBV4-2 to TRBJ2-3; D is ambiguous. Trimming left V 4 bases short and J 0 bases short, with 5 bases between. Germline values: CDR1 LGHNA, CDR2 YNFKEQ. This CDR3 is 13 amino acids long. CDR3 bases: TGTGCCAGCAGCCGAACTAGCACAGATACGCAGTATTTT. Its translation is CASSRTSTDTQYF.

J is TRBJ1-5 and V is TRBV6-2 or TRBV6-3; D is undetermined. The CDR3 extends over 13 amino acids. Germline lookup yields CDR1 MNHEY and CDR2 SVGEGT. Trimming stripped 4 bases from V and 6 bases from J, with 10 bases between. CDR3 sequence: CASSWQEAQPQHF. The CDR3, as DNA: TGTGCCAGCAGTTGGCAGGAAGCTCAGCCCCAGCATTTT.

This sequence joins TRBV6-5 and TRBJ2-5, with 8 bases matching TRBD1. J was trimmed by 2 bases and V by 6 bases; bases with no gene match: 5. Looked up from germline, CDR1 is MNHEY and CDR2 is SVGAGI. This CDR3 contains 14 residues. CDR3: CASSAGGGQETQYF. In DNA form, the CDR3 reads TGTGCCAGCAGCGCAGGGGGCGGACAAGAGACCCAGTACTTC.

This chain connects TRBV6-6 to TRBJ2-1; 8 bases line up with TRBD1. Trimming removed 4 bases from V and 2 bases from J; junction bases left unmatched: 4. CDR3 length equals 15 residues. Germline lookup yields CDR1 MNHNY and CDR2 SVGAGI (reference sequence). This CDR3 reads CASSFDRGPYNEQFF. In DNA, the CDR3 is TGTGCCAGCAGTTTCGACAGGGGACCCTACAATGAGCAGTTCTTC.

The chain uses TRBV12-3 or TRBV12-4 and TRBJ2-7, with D maybe TRBD1 (5 bases). The CDR3 runs to 13 residues. V dropped 5 bases and J dropped 2 bases, with 10 bases sitting between them. CDR3 protein: CASSQDTPYEQYF. The CDR3, as DNA: TGTGCCAGCAGTCAGGACACCCCCTACGAGCAGTACTTC.

V and J are TRBV11-2 and TRBJ2-1, with 9 bases lining up with TRBD2. This CDR3 has 15 amino acids. Per germline, CDR1 SGHAT and CDR2 FQNNGV. V lost 0 bases, J lost 3 bases, and 0 bases stayed unmatched. CDR3 DNA sequence: TGTGCCAGCAGCTTAGATAGCGGGAGCTACAATGAGCAGTTCTTC. Protein product: CASSLDSGSYNEQFF. The full variable domain, with the rest looked up from reference TRBV11-2 and TRBJ2-1, is EAGVAQSPRYKIIEKRQSVAFWCNPISGHATLYWYQQILGQGPKLLIQFQNNGVVDDSQLPKDRFSAERLKGVDSTLKIQPAKLEDSAVYLCASSLDSGSYNEQFFGPGTRLTVL.

The chain is built from TRBV5-6 and TRBJ2-1; TRBD2 matches at 9 bases. Germline loops: CDR1 SGHDT, CDR2 YYEEEE. The CDR3 has 16 residues. J was trimmed by 7 bases and V by 1 base; bases with no gene match: 9. This CDR3 is CASSLRSAGGRNEQFF. In nucleotides, the CDR3 is TGTGCCAGCAGCTTGCGATCGGCGGGGGGGCGAAATGAGCAGTTCTTC.

This rearrangement joins TRBV19 to TRBJ1-1, with D tentatively TRBD1 (6 bases). V was pared by 5 bases and J by 0 bases, with 10 bases between. The CDR3 is 14 residues long. Germline loops: CDR1 LNHDA, CDR2 SQIVND (reference sequence). The CDR3 bases are TGTGCCAGTAGTTTGACAGGAATGAACACTGAAGCTTTCTTT. This codes for CASSLTGMNTEAFF.

This clone was found once. V usage is TRBV5-1 and J usage is TRBJ2-2; D gene uncertain. The CDR3 runs 14 residues. Looked up from germline, CDR1 is SGHRS and CDR2 is YFSETQ. Trimming left V 4 bases short and J 4 bases short, with 11 bases between. The CDR3 sequence: CASSRTGSTGELFF. Here the CDR3 DNA reads TGCGCCAGCAGCCGCACGGGTAGCACCGGGGAGCTGTTTTTT.

The chain recombines TRBV3-1 (or the pseudogene TRBV3-2) with TRBJ1-2; 7 bases are shared with TRBD1. Losses at the gene ends were 2 bases for V and 0 bases for J; bases not matched to a gene: 9. Looked up from germline, CDR1 is LGHDT and CDR2 is YNNKEL (reference sequence). The CDR3 contains 17 residues. The CDR3 region is CASSQLGQADPNYGYTF. The CDR3 nucleotides are TGTGCCAGCAGCCAACTCGGACAGGCCGACCCTAACTATGGCTACACCTTC.